Listed below are T cell receptor beta chains from one sample, sequenced in a study of molecular identifiers for immune sequencing clone quantification. TCRdb re-derived calls from the PCR reads in MiXCR, one entry per CDR3 protein. The sample records roughly 320,000 distinct CDR3 sequences, about 20% being singletons. The sample comprised naive CD8+ T cells from blood, with Jurkat cell RNA spiked in. Receptors were obtained from a human donor in good health. Some libraries in this study had Jurkat cell RNA spiked in. The CDR3 runs from the conserved cysteine through the conserved F or W. The order of the fields is V gene, J gene, clone size, D gene, CDR3 DNA, CDR3 protein. A D gene is named only where the DNA matches it firmly. Rows may omit the clone size; those that give it use once, few, many or a size class.

TRBV7-2	TRBJ2-3	-	-	TGTGCCAGCAGCTTAACCAGGGGCCCGACAGATACGCAGTATTTT	CASSLTRGPTDTQYF
TRBV7-7	TRBJ2-5	many	-	TGTGCTAGCAGCTCCGGTTGGCGGGAGACCCAGTACTTC	CASSSGWRETQYF
TRBV11-2	TRBJ2-1	many	-	TGTGCCAGCAGCCGACTGGTCAATGAGCAGTTCTTC	CASSRLVNEQFF
TRBV19	TRBJ2-3	many	TRBD2	TGTGCCAGTAGTATTATAGCGGGAGGAGATACGCAGTATTTT	CASSIIAGGDTQYF
TRBV20-1	TRBJ2-5	many	-	TGCAGTGCTAGAGATCTGTTAAGGGTGCCAGAGACCCAGTACTTC	CSARDLLRVPETQYF
TRBV4-3	TRBJ2-2	-	TRBD2	TGCGCCAGCAGCCAAGGGTGGACTAGCGGGGTGGAAGACACCGGGGAGCTGGTTTTT	CASSQGWTSGVEDTGELVF
TRBV11-2	TRBJ2-1	many	-	TGTGCCAGCAGCTTAACGGGGAACGATGAGCAGTTCTTC	CASSLTGNDEQFF
TRBV3-1	TRBJ2-1	many	TRBD2	TGTGCCAGCAGCCCATGGACTAGCGGGGTTATTGAGCAGTTCTTC	CASSPWTSGVIEQFF
TRBV12-3/TRBV12-4	TRBJ2-6	many	-	TGTGCCAGCAGCTTGCCCCCCGGGTCGAGCTCTGGGGCCAACGTCCTGACTTTC	CASSLPPGSSSGANVLTF
TRBV27	TRBJ2-3	many	TRBD1	TGTGCCAGCAGTATATCAGGGGGTAAGGGCACAGATACGCAGTATTTT	CASSISGGKGTDTQYF
TRBV7-9	TRBJ2-1	many	TRBD2	TGTGCCAGCAGCTTAATTTCCGGGAGGGCGTCGGGGAATGAGCAGTTCTTC	CASSLISGRASGNEQFF
TRBV4-2	TRBJ1-4	many	TRBD1	TGTGCCAGCAGCCAATCTCCGGGACAGGTGAATGAAAAACTGTTTTTT	CASSQSPGQVNEKLFF
TRBV21-1	TRBJ2-7	many	-	TGTGCCAGCAGCAAGAGGAGGGACAGCTCCTACGAGCAGTACTTC	CASSKRRDSSYEQYF
TRBV5-4	TRBJ1-1	many	-	TGTGCCAGCAGCTTGCAGGGAACTAACACTGAAGCTTTCTTT	CASSLQGTNTEAFF
TRBV6-1	TRBJ2-3	many	-	TGTGCCAGCAGTGAATCACGGGGAGCATTGGCAGATACGCAGTATTTT	CASSESRGALADTQYF
TRBV7-2	TRBJ2-3	many	-	TGTGCCAGCACCCGGCCCGACGCAGATACGCAGTATTTT	CASTRPDADTQYF
TRBV7-9	TRBJ1-4	-	-	TGTGCCAGCAGCTTAAAAGGTGAAAAACTGTTTTTT	CASSLKGEKLFF
TRBV7-6	TRBJ2-7	many	-	TGTGCCAGCAGCCCCGACCCGGCGCACTACGAGCAGTACTTC	CASSPDPAHYEQYF
TRBV12-3/TRBV12-4	TRBJ1-3	many	-	TGTGCCAGCAGTTTGCGGACGGCAAACACCATATATTTT	CASSLRTANTIYF
TRBV27	TRBJ1-1	many	-	TGTGCCAGCACTACCAGCGGGGTAAACACTGAAGCTTTCTTT	CASTTSGVNTEAFF
TRBV3-2	TRBJ1-1	-	-	TGTGCCAGCAGCCAACCGGTAGGCGGTCTCTTCACGAACACTGAAGCTTTCTTT	CASSQPVGGLFTNTEAFF
TRBV7-6	TRBJ2-2	many	-	TGTGCCAGCCGCGGGCCGGCCGGGGAGCTGTTTTTT	CASRGPAGELFF
TRBV6-5	TRBJ2-7	many	-	TGTGCCAGCACCGCCCCCGGACAGGGAGGGAACGAGCAGTACTTC	CASTAPGQGGNEQYF
TRBV7-9	TRBJ1-1	many	-	TGTGCCAGCAGCTTAGAACAGGGACCTCACACTGAAGCTTTCTTT	CASSLEQGPHTEAFF
TRBV5-6	TRBJ1-1	many	TRBD1	TGTGCCAGCAGCACGGGAGGGACAGGGACCCTGAACACTGAAGCTTTCTTT	CASSTGGTGTLNTEAFF
TRBV4-1	TRBJ2-5	-	TRBD1	TGCGCCAGCAGCCACCCCCAGGGGGTAGAGACCCAGTACTTC	CASSHPQGVETQYF
TRBV5-1	TRBJ2-3	-	TRBD2	TGCGCCAGCAGCTTGGATTCAGGCCTTCCTTATGGACTAGCAGATACGCAGTATTTT	CASSLDSGLPYGLADTQYF
TRBV4-1	TRBJ2-5	many	-	TGCGCCAGCAGCCAAGGGGGCAACCAAGAGACCCAGTACTTC	CASSQGGNQETQYF
TRBV2	TRBJ2-5	many	-	TGTGCCAGCAGAGGAGGAGTACTTGTGACCCAGTACTTC	CASRGGVLVTQYF
TRBV5-4	TRBJ1-1	many	-	TGTGCCAGCAGCTCCTCCCCGGGCCCCGTTGAAGCTTTCTTT	CASSSSPGPVEAFF
TRBV29-1	TRBJ2-1	-	TRBD2	TGCAGCGTCCTAGCGGGGAATTACAATGAGCAGTTCTTC	CSVLAGNYNEQFF
TRBV7-9	TRBJ2-3	many	TRBD1	TGTGCCAGCAGCTTGTTGTGGGACAGGAGTAGTTTCACAGATACGCAGTATTTT	CASSLLWDRSSFTDTQYF
TRBV7-2	TRBJ2-1	many	TRBD2	TGTGCCAGCAGCGATGCTAGCGGCTCCTACAATGAGCAGTTCTTC	CASSDASGSYNEQFF
TRBV25-1	TRBJ2-7	many	-	TGTGCCAGCAGTTCGTCCGACAGAATTTACGAGCAGTACTTC	CASSSSDRIYEQYF
TRBV5-1	TRBJ2-7	few	-	TGCGCCAGCAGCTTGGAGACTGCCTTCTACGAGCAGTACTTC	CASSLETAFYEQYF
TRBV6-6	TRBJ2-7	many	-	TGTGCCAGCAGTTACTCGGGGGTTTACTACGAGCAGTACTTC	CASSYSGVYYEQYF
TRBV6-6	TRBJ2-7	few	TRBD2	TGTGCCAGCAGTCCGCCCGGACTAGCGGCGAGCTACGAGCAGTACTTC	CASSPPGLAASYEQYF
TRBV7-9	TRBJ2-7	few	-	TGTGCCAGCAGCTTACTAGGGGGGGACGAGCAGTACTTC	CASSLLGGDEQYF
TRBV19	TRBJ2-7	-	-	TGTGCCAGTAGCGAGGACATTACGTACGAGCAGTACTTC	CASSEDITYEQYF
TRBV13	TRBJ2-3	many	-	TGTGCCAGCAGCTTGGGGTTGGATACGCAGTATTTT	CASSLGLDTQYF